These T cell receptor beta chains were read from a single sample in a study of blood T cell repertoires in COVID-19. Sequencing used immunoSEQ multiplex PCR; TCRdb keeps in-frame clones, though not all of them. The table lists over 75,000 clones, more than 80% of them singletons. Sequencing was performed on peripheral blood. The source of these receptors is a woman aged 65 to 85 with acute or convalescent COVID-19. Both conserved end residues are part of each CDR3. D genes are given only for firm matches. Not all rows give a size; the values are once, few, many and, for expanded clones, a class.

D	V	J	size	DNA	CDR3
-	TRBV5-5	TRBJ2-5	-	TGTGCCAGCAGCTTGGGCTTGTGGACCGAGGGGACCCAGTACTTC	CASSLGLWTEGTQYF
TRBD1	TRBV5-1	TRBJ2-2	-	TGCGCCAGCAGCTTCGGCAGGGGGAGCACCGGGGAGCTGTTTTTT	CASSFGRGSTGELFF
TRBD1	TRBV7-6	TRBJ1-1	-	TGTGCCAGCAGCTTAATACCCCCCGGGACAGGGGGCACTGAAGCTTTCTTT	CASSLIPPGTGGTEAFF
TRBD2	TRBV7-2	TRBJ2-3	-	TGTGCCAGCAGCTTATTGACTAGCGGGGGTGGTACGCAGTATTTT	CASSLLTSGGGTQYF
TRBD1	TRBV3-1/TRBV3-2	TRBJ1-4	-	TGTGCCAGCAGCCAGCCGGGACAGTTTAATGAAAAACTGTTTTTT	CASSQPGQFNEKLFF
-	TRBV5-4	TRBJ2-2	-	TGTGCCAGCAGTAGTAGGGGGTTGAACACCGGGGAGCTGTTTTTT	CASSSRGLNTGELFF
TRBD2	TRBV7-7	TRBJ2-1	once	TGTGCCAGCAGCCCGGGACTAGCCGAAAATGAGCAGTTCTTC	CASSPGLAENEQFF
TRBD2	TRBV5-1	TRBJ2-3	-	TGCGCCAGCAGCTCTAATAGCGGGAGCACAGATACGCAGTATTTT	CASSSNSGSTDTQYF
TRBD2	TRBV2	TRBJ2-1	-	TGTGCCAGCAGTCACAGCGGGAGCGGCTCCTACAATGAGCAGTTCTTC	CASSHSGSGSYNEQFF
-	TRBV28	TRBJ1-1	-	TGTGCCAGCAGATCCGGGGGACGGTTGAACACTGAAGCTTTCTTT	CASRSGGRLNTEAFF
-	TRBV27	TRBJ1-2	-	TGTGCCAGCAGGGGTCTGTTTCAGGTCTATGGCTACACCTTC	CASRGLFQVYGYTF
-	TRBV11-3	TRBJ2-1	-	TGTGCCAGCAGCTTAGAAGGAGGAGCGGGCAGCCGGGATGAGCAGTTCTTC	CASSLEGGAGSRDEQFF
TRBD1	TRBV5-6	TRBJ1-2	-	TGTGCCAGCAGCTTGGGGGGAAGGGACAGCTATGGCTACACCTTC	CASSLGGRDSYGYTF
TRBD2	TRBV7-9	TRBJ2-1	-	TGTGCCAGCAGCCCCCCGGGACTAGCGGACAATGAGCAGTTCTTC	CASSPPGLADNEQFF
TRBD2	TRBV15	TRBJ2-2	-	TGTGCCACCAGCAGAGCCCGACTAGCGGGAGGGTTATCGGCCGGGGAGCTGTTTTTT	CATSRARLAGGLSAGELFF
-	TRBV11-1	TRBJ2-1	once	TGTGCCAGCAGCTTCCAGGGGCGGGGGAATGAGCAGTTCTTC	CASSFQGRGNEQFF
TRBD1	TRBV19	TRBJ1-2	-	TGTGCCAGTAAGGCCAGGGGGAAATATGGCTACACCTTC	CASKARGKYGYTF
TRBD1	TRBV28	TRBJ2-1	-	TGTGCCAGCAGTTTCCCGAGACAGGGGAGGAATGAGCAGTTCTTC	CASSFPRQGRNEQFF